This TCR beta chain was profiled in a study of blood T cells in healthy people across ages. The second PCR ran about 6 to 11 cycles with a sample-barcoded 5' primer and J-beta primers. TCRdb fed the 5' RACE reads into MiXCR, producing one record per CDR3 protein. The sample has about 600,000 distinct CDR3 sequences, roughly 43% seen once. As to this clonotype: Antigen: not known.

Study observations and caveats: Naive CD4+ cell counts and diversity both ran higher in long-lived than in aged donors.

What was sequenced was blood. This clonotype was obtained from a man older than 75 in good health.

CDR3 protein: CASSPGGSYTF. Written as DNA, the CDR3 is TGTGCCAGCAGCCCGGGTGGTAGCTACACCTTC. The gene calls are TRBV12-3 or TRBV12-4 and TRBJ1-2, with D uncertain. This CDR3 has 11 residues. Trimming left V 6 bases short and J 9 bases short, with 11 bases between.